This T cell receptor beta chain originates from a study of blood T cell repertoires in COVID-19. Clones were sequenced by immunoSEQ multiplex PCR, and TCRdb holds only the in-frame ones, with some missing. The table includes about 250,000 clones, around 86% detected once. This CDR3 has 13 residues. Trimming pared 4 bases from V and 6 bases from J, leaving 12 bases between. Per germline, CDR1 SGHDN and CDR2 FVKESK. The receptor comes from a middle-aged man who had recovered from COVID-19. The sample consisted of PBMCs or T cells enriched from blood (not recorded which). The chain joins TRBV14 to TRBJ1-2, with D maybe TRBD1 (6 bases). The CDR3 DNA follows: TGTGCCAGCAGCCCAGGACAGTCGCATGGCTACACCTTC. Translating gives CASSPGQSHGYTF.